Listed here are 3 T cell receptor beta chains from one sample, sequenced in a study of OX40 agonist ivuxolimab in advanced cancers. Profiling relied on immunoSEQ multiplex PCR, and the TCRdb table lists in-frame clones only, not all of them. The table has around 69,000 clones, approximately 92% seen once. The material was CD4+ or CD8+ T cells sorted from blood, obtained in a trial of the OX40 agonist ivuxolimab. The receptor set was obtained from an adult with an advanced solid tumor such as melanoma, head and neck, liver or kidney cancer.

The J gene is TRBJ2-1, the V gene TRBV6-1; no definite D call. This CDR3 contains 13 residues. The germline V gene has CDR1 MNHNS and CDR2 SASEGT. Between the trimmed V and J ends, which lost 3 bases and 2 bases, there was a span of 5 bases. The CDR3 DNA is TGTGCCAGCAGTGAGGTCCCCTACAATGAGCAGTTCTTC. Translating gives CASSEVPYNEQFF.

The gene calls are TRBV7-6 and TRBJ2-7; D possibly corresponds to TRBD1 (6 bases). The CDR3 spans 15 residues. V lost 5 bases and J 4 bases, leaving 18 bases between the germline ends. Germline-derived CDR1 and CDR2 are SGHVS and FNYEAQ. The CDR3: CASSRRSGEGYEQYF. For the CDR3, the DNA is TGTGCCAGCAGCAGGAGGTCAGGGGAAGGATACGAGCAGTACTTC.

This clone was found once. CDR3 loop: CSAREISANYGYTF. DNA for the CDR3: TGCAGCGCCCGCGAGATTAGCGCTAACTATGGCTACACCTTC. The chain couples TRBV29-1 to TRBJ1-2; unclear D gene. The V end lost 7 bases, the J end lost 0 bases, and 15 bases lay between the germline ends. CDR1 and CDR2 from the germline V gene are SQVTM and ANQGSEA. This CDR3 has 14 amino acids.